This note documents a single T cell receptor (beta chain) sequence. Its antigen is not identified. Genomic DNA of every subset was divided equally among multiple immunoSEQ plates. Template for every sorted-subset replicate PCR totaled about 0.2 ug DNA, about 30,000 T cell genomes. The method was immunoSEQ multiplex PCR; TCRdb's version includes in-frame clones alone and lacks a portion of them. Of about 2.3 million clones listed, 90% to 95% are singletons. The data originate from a study of shared clonotypes between healthy human individuals. Study results and caveats: Apart from blood, nothing was sampled; tissue repertoires likely differ.

Naive CD45RA+ and memory CD45RA-negative subsets were split from CD4+ cells. The V end lost 3 bases, the J end lost 4 bases, and 9 bases lay between the germline ends. Germline V CDR1 and CDR2: MNHNS, SASEGT. This CDR3 contains 13 residues. This chain connects TRBV6-1 to TRBJ2-5; D may match TRBD1 or TRBD2 (5 bases each). The sample comprised naive CD4+ T cells from PBMCs. Subset defined: CD45RA+ positively selected. The sequence was collected from a man between 18 and 35 years old in good health. Some clones in this sample may be carry-over from other donors' samples. CDR3 protein: CASSEGVSETQYF. The CDR3 DNA reads as TGTGCCAGCAGTGAGGGGGTGTCAGAGACCCAGTACTTC.